This entry features one T cell receptor (beta chain) sequence. The CDR3 is cut off 3 residues early in the read; its end comes from the germline J gene. The assay was immunoSEQ multiplex PCR, and TCRdb's table has in-frame clones only and misses some. The listing contains 35,000 to 45,000 clones. The sample originates from a study of T cells in women clearing cervical HPV infection. Germline V CDR1 and CDR2: DFQATT, SNEGSKA (reference sequence). Trimming removed 0 bases from V and 6 bases from J; junction bases left unmatched: 13. This CDR3 is 16 amino acids long. This clonotype was obtained from a woman between 18 and 70 years old with a cervical HPV16 infection that either progressed to CIN3+ or cleared (not recorded which). Input material: blood buffy coat. The rearrangement joins TRBV20-1 to TRBJ2-7, with 8 bases lining up with TRBD2. The CDR3 bases that were read are TGCAGTGCTAGAGACCCGGCCGGGGGGGTGCCGGGCGAG. Residues: CSARDPAGGVPGE. The full CDR3 sequence reads CSARDPAGGVPGEQYF.